The clone carrying this T cell receptor beta chain was observed a few times. The antigen is undetermined. TCRdb processed the reads anew with MiXCR; each CDR3 protein has one entry. In the table there are fewer than 250,000 distinct CDR3 sequences, about 12% of which are singletons. CDR1 is SGHDT, CDR2 YYEEEE, per germline. V lost 5 bases, J lost 2 bases, and 11 bases stayed unmatched. CDR3 length equals 17 residues. These data are taken from a study of T cell repertoires in cytomegalovirus infection. Study context: Matching HLA type, along with CMV infection, was indicated by public TCR beta signatures. Study observations and caveats: Within the response measured ex vivo, HLA-C-restricted CMV-specific TCR beta clonotypes were dominant. Carriers of CMV and the relevant HLA type were discriminated by public TCR beta frequency.

This clonotype originated in a human donor in good health (CMV status not recorded). Some clones in this sample may be carry-over from other donors' samples. Sequenced material: PBMCs. The V gene is TRBV5-6, the J gene TRBJ2-1; TRBD2 matches at 9 bases. The CDR3 bases are TGTGCCAGCAGTCCACTCTTAGCGGGAGCCACCTACAATGAGCAGTTCTTC. Encoded protein: CASSPLLAGATYNEQFF. The full variable domain, in which reference TRBV5-6 and TRBJ2-1 provide the parts outside the CDR3, is DAGVTQSPTHLIKTRGQQVTLRCSPKSGHDTVSWYQQALGQGPQFIFQYYEEEERQRGNFPDRFSGHQFPNYSSELNVNALLLGDSALYLCASSPLLAGATYNEQFFGPGTRLTVL.